In its sample, the clone carrying this T cell receptor (beta chain) was seen many times. This sample was included in a study of T cells in Graves' hyperthyroidism and ophthalmopathy. Study-wide background: At initial diagnosis, before any treatment had begun, peripheral blood was obtained.

Amplified TCR beta CDR3 regions derived from RNA transcripts. In the first-round RT-PCR of the TCR CDR3, the HTBI primer set was used. TCRdb independently ran MiXCR on the multiplex PCR reads; one entry per CDR3 protein. The sample records hundreds of thousands of distinct CDR3 sequences, about 14% being singletons. The CDR3 extends over 17 amino acids. V was clipped by 5 bases and J by 4 bases; unmatched bases: 13. Per germline, CDR1 KGHSH and CDR2 LQKENI. What was sequenced was blood. This TCR derives from a woman aged 18-29 years with Graves' hyperthyroidism. The chain couples TRBV18 to TRBJ1-1; 10 nucleotides line up with TRBD1. In DNA form, the CDR3 reads TGTGCCAGCTCATCCGGGACAGGGGCTTTCGGAAGCACTGAAGCTTTCTTT. Translated, it gives CASSSGTGAFGSTEAFF. The variable domain in full, completed from reference TRBV18 and TRBJ1-1, reads NAGVMQNPRHLVRRRGQEARLRCSPMKGHSHVYWYRQLPEEGLKFMVYLQKENIIDESGMPKERFSAEFPKEGPSILRIQQVVRGDSAAYFCASSSGTGAFGSTEAFFGQGTRLTVV.